Each of the 2 T cell receptor beta chains below was sequenced from the same sample in a study of cytomegalovirus exposure and HLA in healthy donors (TCRdb year 2017). Library method: the immunoSEQ multiplex PCR assay. For the multiplex PCR, a mixture combining 60 forward primers for TCR Vbeta segments and 13 reverse primers for TCR Jbeta segments was used. TCRdb took over this immuneACCESS table, retaining in-frame rearrangements with V and J assigned. Such tables are incomplete; in checked studies, under half of the missing clones stem from an unresolved V gene, and the remainder is unexplained. The sample table holds fewer than 150,000 clones, of which under 70% were seen once. The ten largest clones capture almost 8.5% of the sample. The sequenced sample was PBMCs. The receptors here all came from a man between 18 and 35 years old in good health and CMV-seropositive.

V gene TRBV29-1 combines with J gene TRBJ1-2, with TRBD1 matching over 7 bases. Germline CDR1 reads SQVTM; CDR2 reads ANQGSEA. The CDR3 length is 14 residues. V trimming: 1 base; J trimming: 4 bases; junction bases outside the gene matches: 6. This CDR3 reads CSVEGGDSGYGYTF. In DNA, the CDR3 is TGCAGCGTTGAAGGGGGGGACAGTGGCTATGGCTACACCTTC.

The chain recombines TRBV6-1 with TRBJ1-1; no clear D. The V end lost 7 bases, the J end lost 1 base, and 10 bases lay between the germline ends. CDR3 size: 13 residues. Germline V gives CDR1 MNHNS, CDR2 SASEGT. In nucleotides, the CDR3 is TGTGCCAGCACGAAGACAACGAACACTGAAGCTTTCTTT. Translated: CASTKTTNTEAFF.